Listed below are T cell receptor beta chains from one sample, sequenced in a study of blood T cell repertoires in COVID-19. The data were produced by immunoSEQ multiplex PCR, yet TCRdb's version contains in-frame clones alone and is incomplete. The data show about 250,000 clones, approximately 84% seen once. Input material: PBMCs or T cells enriched from blood (not recorded which). The receptors were gathered from a woman aged 45-65 years who had been exposed to COVID-19. Each CDR3 is given with its conserved first and last residue. A D gene is named only where the DNA matches it firmly. Some rows have no size entry. The others give once, few or many, or a class for an expanded clone.

J gene,D gene,V gene,clone size,CDR3 DNA,CDR3 protein
TRBJ2-3,-,TRBV27,-,TGTGCCAGCAGTTTATATGGGCGGGGCACAGATACGCAGTATTTT,CASSLYGRGTDTQYF
TRBJ2-2,TRBD1,TRBV5-1,-,TGCGCCAGCAGCTTTACAGGGGCCACCGGGGAGCTGTTTTTT,CASSFTGATGELFF
TRBJ2-2,TRBD2,TRBV5-4,-,TGTGCCAGCAGGCCAGGACTAGCGGCCTCTCGGAGCGGGGAGCTGTTTTTT,CASRPGLAASRSGELFF
TRBJ2-2,-,TRBV5-1,-,TGCGCCAGCAGCTTAACACAGGCCGGGGAGCTGTTTTTT,CASSLTQAGELFF
TRBJ1-5,-,TRBV5-4,-,TGTGCCAGCAGCTATGACGGGTCCGGGGCCCAGCATTTT,CASSYDGSGAQHF
TRBJ1-1,TRBD1,TRBV28,-,TGTGCCAGCAGTTTAACCCGACAGGGGAGGACTTTCTTT,CASSLTRQGRTFF
TRBJ2-5,-,TRBV3-1/TRBV3-2,-,TGTGCCAGCAGCCAGAGGGAGACCCAGTACTTC,CASSQRETQYF
TRBJ2-5,-,TRBV11-2,-,TGTGCCAGCAGCTTCTCCGGGGGGCGAGAGACCCAGTACTTC,CASSFSGGRETQYF
TRBJ1-6,TRBD1,TRBV19,few,TGTGCCAGCACTACAGCGGACAGGAGAAGATCACCCCTCCACTTT,CASTTADRRRSPLHF
TRBJ2-3,TRBD2,TRBV28,-,TGTGCCAGCAGTTTACCTAGCGGGGCGAAGGGTACGCAGTATTTT,CASSLPSGAKGTQYF
TRBJ1-1,-,TRBV6-2/TRBV6-3,few,TGTGCCAGCAGTTATGTGGCGGTGGGGCAGTTGAACACTGAAGCTTTCTTT,CASSYVAVGQLNTEAFF
TRBJ1-2,-,TRBV12-3/TRBV12-4,-,TGTGCCAGCAGTAGGAACAGGGGCTACACCTTC,CASSRNRGYTF
TRBJ2-1,TRBD2,TRBV15,-,TGTGCCACCAGGCGGGGGGGCGGATACAATGAGCAGTTCTTC,CATRRGGGYNEQFF
TRBJ2-2,TRBD1,TRBV28,-,TGTGCCAGCAGCCCGGGACAGTTGAACACCGGGGAGCTGTTTTTT,CASSPGQLNTGELFF
TRBJ1-2,-,TRBV5-4,-,TGTGCCAGCAGCTTGCCAGGGTCAAATTATGGCTACACCTTC,CASSLPGSNYGYTF
TRBJ2-1,TRBD2,TRBV2,-,TGTGCCAGCGCGGGACTAGTTAAAGAGCAGTTCTTC,CASAGLVKEQFF